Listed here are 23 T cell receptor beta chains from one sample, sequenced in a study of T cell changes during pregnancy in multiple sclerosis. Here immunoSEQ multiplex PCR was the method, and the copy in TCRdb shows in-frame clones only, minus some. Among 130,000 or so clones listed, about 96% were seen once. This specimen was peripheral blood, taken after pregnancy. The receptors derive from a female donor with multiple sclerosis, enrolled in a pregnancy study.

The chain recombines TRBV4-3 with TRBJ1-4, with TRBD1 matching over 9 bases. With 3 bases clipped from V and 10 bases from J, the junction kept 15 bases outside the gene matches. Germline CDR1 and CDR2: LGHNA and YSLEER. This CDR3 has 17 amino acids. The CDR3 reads CASSQGTPGQGFSKLFF. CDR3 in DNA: TGCGCCAGCAGCCAGGGGACACCGGGACAGGGCTTCTCAAAACTGTTTTTT.

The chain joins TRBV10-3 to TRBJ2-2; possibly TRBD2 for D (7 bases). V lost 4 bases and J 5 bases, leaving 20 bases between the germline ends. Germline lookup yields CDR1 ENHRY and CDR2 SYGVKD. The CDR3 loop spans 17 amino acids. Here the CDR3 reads CAISGGGLDGRTGELFF. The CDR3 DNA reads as TGTGCCATCAGTGGGGGGGGGCTGGACGGAAGAACCGGGGAGCTGTTTTTT.

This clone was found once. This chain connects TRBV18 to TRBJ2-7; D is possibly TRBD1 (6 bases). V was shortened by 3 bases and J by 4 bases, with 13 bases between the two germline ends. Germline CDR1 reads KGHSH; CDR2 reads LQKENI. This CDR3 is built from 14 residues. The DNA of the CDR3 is TGTGCCAGCTCACCTGACAGGCTGGGGTACGAGCAGTACTTC. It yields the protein CASSPDRLGYEQYF.

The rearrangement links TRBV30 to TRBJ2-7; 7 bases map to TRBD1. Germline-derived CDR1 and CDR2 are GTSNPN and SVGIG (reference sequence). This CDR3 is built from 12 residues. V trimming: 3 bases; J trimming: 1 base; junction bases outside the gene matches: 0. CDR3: CAWRGQSYEQYF. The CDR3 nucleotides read TGTGCCTGGAGGGGACAGTCCTACGAGCAGTACTTC.

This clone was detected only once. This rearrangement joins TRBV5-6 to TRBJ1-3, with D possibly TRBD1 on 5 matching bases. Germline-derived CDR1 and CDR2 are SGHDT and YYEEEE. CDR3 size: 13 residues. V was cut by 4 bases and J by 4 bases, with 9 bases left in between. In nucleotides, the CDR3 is TGTGCCAGCAGCACAGGTTCCGGAAACACCATATATTTT. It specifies CASSTGSGNTIYF.

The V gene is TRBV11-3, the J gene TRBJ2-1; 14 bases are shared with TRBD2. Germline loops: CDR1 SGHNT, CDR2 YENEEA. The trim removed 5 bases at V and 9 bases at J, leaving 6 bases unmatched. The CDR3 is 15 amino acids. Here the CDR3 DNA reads TGTGCCAGCAGCAGGGGACTAGCGGGAGTGGGTGAGCAGTTCTTC. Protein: CASSRGLAGVGEQFF. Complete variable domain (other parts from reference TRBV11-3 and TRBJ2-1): EAGVVQSPRYKIIEKKQPVAFWCNPISGHNTLYWYLQNLGQGPELLIRYENEEAVDDSQLPKDRFSAERLKGVDSTLKIQPAELGDSAVYLCASSRGLAGVGEQFFGPGTRLTVL.

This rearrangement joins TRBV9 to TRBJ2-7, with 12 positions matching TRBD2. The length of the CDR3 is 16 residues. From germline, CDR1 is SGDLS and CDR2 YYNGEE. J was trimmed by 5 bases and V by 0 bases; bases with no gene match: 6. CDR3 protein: CASSVGASGRVHEQYF. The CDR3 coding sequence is TGTGCCAGCAGCGTAGGGGCTAGCGGGAGGGTCCACGAGCAGTACTTC.

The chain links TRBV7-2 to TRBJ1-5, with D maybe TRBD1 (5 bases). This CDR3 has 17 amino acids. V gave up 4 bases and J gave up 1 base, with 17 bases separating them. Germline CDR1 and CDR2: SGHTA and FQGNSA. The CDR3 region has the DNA TGTGCCAGCAGCTCTGGACTGGGGGAGGGGAGCAATCAGCCCCAGCATTTT. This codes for CASSSGLGEGSNQPQHF. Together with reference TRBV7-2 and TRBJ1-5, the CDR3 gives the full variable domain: GAGVSQSPSNKVTEKGKDVELRCDPISGHTALYWYRQSLGQGLEFLIYFQGNSAPDKSGLPSDRFSAERTGGSVSTLTIQRTQQEDSAVYLCASSSGLGEGSNQPQHFGDGTRLSIL.

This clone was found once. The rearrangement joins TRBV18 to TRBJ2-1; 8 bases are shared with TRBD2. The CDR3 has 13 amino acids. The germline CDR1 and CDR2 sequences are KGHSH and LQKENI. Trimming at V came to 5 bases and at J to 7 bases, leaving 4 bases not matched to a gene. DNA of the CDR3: TGTGCCAGCTCAGCCACGGGAGGGAATGAGCAGTTCTTC. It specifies CASSATGGNEQFF.

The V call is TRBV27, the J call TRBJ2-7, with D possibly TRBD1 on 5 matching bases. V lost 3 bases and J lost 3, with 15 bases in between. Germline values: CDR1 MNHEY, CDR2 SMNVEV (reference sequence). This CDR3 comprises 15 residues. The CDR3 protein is CASSLKQAVNYEQYF. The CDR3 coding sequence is TGTGCCAGCAGTTTGAAACAGGCTGTAAACTACGAGCAGTACTTC.

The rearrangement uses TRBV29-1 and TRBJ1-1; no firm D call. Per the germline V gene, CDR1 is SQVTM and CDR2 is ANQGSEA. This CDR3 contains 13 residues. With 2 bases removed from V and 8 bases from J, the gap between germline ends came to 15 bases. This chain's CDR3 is CSVESLWAHEAFF. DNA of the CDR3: TGCAGCGTTGAAAGTTTATGGGCACACGAAGCTTTCTTT.

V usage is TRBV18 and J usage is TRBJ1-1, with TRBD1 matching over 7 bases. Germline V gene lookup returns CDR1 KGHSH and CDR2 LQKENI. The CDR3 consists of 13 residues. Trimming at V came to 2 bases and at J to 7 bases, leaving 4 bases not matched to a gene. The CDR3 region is CASSPWDSNEAFF. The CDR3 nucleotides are TGTGCCAGCTCACCATGGGACAGTAATGAAGCTTTCTTT. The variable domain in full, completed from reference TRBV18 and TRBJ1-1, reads NAGVMQNPRHLVRRRGQEARLRCSPMKGHSHVYWYRQLPEEGLKFMVYLQKENIIDESGMPKERFSAEFPKEGPSILRIQQVVRGDSAAYFCASSPWDSNEAFFGQGTRLTVV.

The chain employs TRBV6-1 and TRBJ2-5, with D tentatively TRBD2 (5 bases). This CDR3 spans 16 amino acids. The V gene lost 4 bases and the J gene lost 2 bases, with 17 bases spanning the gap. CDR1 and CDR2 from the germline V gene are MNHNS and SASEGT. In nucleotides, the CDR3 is TGTGCCAGCAGTGGCGGGTTTGGGGTCGTGCAAGAGACCCAGTACTTC. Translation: CASSGGFGVVQETQYF.

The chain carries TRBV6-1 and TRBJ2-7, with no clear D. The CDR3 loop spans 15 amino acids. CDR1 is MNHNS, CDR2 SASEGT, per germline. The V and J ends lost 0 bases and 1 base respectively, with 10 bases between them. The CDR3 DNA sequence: TGTGCCAGCAGTGAAGCCGAGATCCCATCCTACGAGCAGTACTTC. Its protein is CASSEAEIPSYEQYF.

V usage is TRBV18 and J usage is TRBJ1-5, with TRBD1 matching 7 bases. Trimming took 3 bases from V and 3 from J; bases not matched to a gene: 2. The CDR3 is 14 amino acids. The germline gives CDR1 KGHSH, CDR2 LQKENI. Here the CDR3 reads CASSPGQNNQPQHF. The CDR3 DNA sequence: TGTGCCAGCTCACCGGGACAGAACAATCAGCCCCAGCATTTT.

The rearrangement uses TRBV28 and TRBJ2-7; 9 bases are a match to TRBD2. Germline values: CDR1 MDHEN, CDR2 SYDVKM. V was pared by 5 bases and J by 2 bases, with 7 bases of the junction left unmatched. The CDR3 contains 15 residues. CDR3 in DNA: TGTGCCAGCAGTGGGCCGACTAGCGGAGCCTACGAGCAGTACTTC. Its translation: CASSGPTSGAYEQYF.

The CDR3: CASRATGAYEQYF. DNA for the CDR3: TGTGCCAGTAGGGCTACAGGGGCCTACGAGCAGTACTTC. J is TRBJ2-7 and V is TRBV19; 7 positions match TRBD1. The CDR3 spans 13 residues. In germline, CDR1 is LNHDA, CDR2 SQIVND (reference sequence). V shed 6 bases, J shed 2 bases, and the junction held 4 bases outside the gene matches.

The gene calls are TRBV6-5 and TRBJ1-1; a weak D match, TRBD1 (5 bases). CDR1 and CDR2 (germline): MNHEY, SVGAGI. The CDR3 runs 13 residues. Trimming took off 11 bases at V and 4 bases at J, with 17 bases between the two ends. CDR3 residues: CAANQGYGTEAFF. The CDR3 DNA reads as TGTGCCGCCAACCAGGGTTATGGCACTGAAGCTTTCTTT.

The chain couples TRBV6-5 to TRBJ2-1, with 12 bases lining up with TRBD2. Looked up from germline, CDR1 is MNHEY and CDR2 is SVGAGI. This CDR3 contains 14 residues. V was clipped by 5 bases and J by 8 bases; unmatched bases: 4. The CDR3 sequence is CASSRLAGVHEQFF. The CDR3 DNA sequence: TGTGCCAGCAGTCGACTAGCGGGAGTCCATGAGCAGTTCTTC.

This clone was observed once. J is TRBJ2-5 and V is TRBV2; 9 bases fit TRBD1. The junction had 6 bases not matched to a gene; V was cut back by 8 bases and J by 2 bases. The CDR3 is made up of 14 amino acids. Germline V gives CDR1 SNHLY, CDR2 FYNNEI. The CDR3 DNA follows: TGTGCCAGCGCACAGGGGGCCCTTCAAGAGACCCAGTACTTC. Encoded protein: CASAQGALQETQYF.

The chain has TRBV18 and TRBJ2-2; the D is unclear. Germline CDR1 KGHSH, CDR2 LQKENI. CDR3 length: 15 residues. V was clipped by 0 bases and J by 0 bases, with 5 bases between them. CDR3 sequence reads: CASSPPGPNTGELFF. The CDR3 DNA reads TGTGCCAGCTCACCACCGGGCCCGAACACCGGGGAGCTGTTTTTT.

CDR3 residues: CASSLASGLDSYEQYF. The CDR3 DNA reads as TGTGCCAGCAGCTTAGCTAGCGGACTGGATTCCTACGAGCAGTACTTC. The rearrangement uses TRBV11-2 and TRBJ2-7; 7 bases map to TRBD2. The CDR3 spans 16 residues. V gave up 1 base and J gave up 1 base; unmatched junction bases: 7. Germline loops: CDR1 SGHAT, CDR2 FQNNGV. The variable domain in full, completed from reference TRBV11-2 and TRBJ2-7, reads EAGVAQSPRYKIIEKRQSVAFWCNPISGHATLYWYQQILGQGPKLLIQFQNNGVVDDSQLPKDRFSAERLKGVDSTLKIQPAKLEDSAVYLCASSLASGLDSYEQYFGPGTRLTVT.

CDR3 in amino acids: CASSSAGGMPYNEQFF. The CDR3 bases are TGTGCCAGCAGCTCAGCGGGGGGGATGCCCTACAATGAGCAGTTCTTC. This chain joins TRBV5-4 and TRBJ2-1, with 10 bases lining up with TRBD2. Germline CDR1 and CDR2: SGHNT and YYREEE (reference sequence). The CDR3 runs 16 residues. With V trimmed by 3 bases and J by 2 bases, 5 bases remained unmatched.